This TCR beta chain was identified during a study of response to subunit inactivated influenza vaccine. The CDR3 is 17 residues long. Germline V CDR1 and CDR2: MDHEN, SYDVKM. V lost 5 bases and J 1 base, leaving 20 bases between the germline ends. TCRdb recomputed calls from the RT-PCR reads with MiXCR, one row per CDR3 protein. The sample includes roughly 460,000 distinct CDR3 sequences, 9.5% to 12% seen only once; the top ten take around 12%. The V call is TRBV28, the J call TRBJ2-5; a weak D match, TRBD2 (6 bases). This specimen consisted of PBMCs from blood, obtained about 40 days after vaccination. The sequence derives from a man aged 45 to 65 who received an inactivated influenza vaccine. In DNA, the CDR3 is TGTGCCAGCAGTACATATGGGTACGGGGGTTTCCAAGAGACCCAGTACTTC. Protein product: CASSTYGYGGFQETQYF. The complete variable domain, with remaining parts taken from reference TRBV28 and TRBJ2-5, reads DVKVTQSSRYLVKRTGEKVFLECVQDMDHENMFWYRQDPGLGLRLIYFSYDVKMKEKGDIPEGYSVSREKKERFSLILESASTNQTSMYLCASSTYGYGGFQETQYFGPGTRLLVL.